The source of this TCR beta chain is a study of technical replicates of blood from a few donors. The assay was immunoSEQ multiplex PCR, and TCRdb's table has in-frame clones only and misses some. Of about 75,000 clones listed, approximately 97% are singletons. The V and J ends lost 5 bases and 0 bases respectively, with 10 bases between them. CDR1 and CDR2 (germline): SGHTA, FQGNSA. This CDR3 region has 14 residues. This receptor was obtained from a human donor in good health. The specimen sequenced was T cells isolated from PBMCs. The chain links TRBV7-2 to TRBJ1-1; D possibly corresponds to TRBD1 (6 bases). This CDR3 is CASSRRGLNTEAFF. CDR3 nucleotides: TGTGCCAGCAGCCGCAGGGGACTGAACACTGAAGCTTTCTTT.